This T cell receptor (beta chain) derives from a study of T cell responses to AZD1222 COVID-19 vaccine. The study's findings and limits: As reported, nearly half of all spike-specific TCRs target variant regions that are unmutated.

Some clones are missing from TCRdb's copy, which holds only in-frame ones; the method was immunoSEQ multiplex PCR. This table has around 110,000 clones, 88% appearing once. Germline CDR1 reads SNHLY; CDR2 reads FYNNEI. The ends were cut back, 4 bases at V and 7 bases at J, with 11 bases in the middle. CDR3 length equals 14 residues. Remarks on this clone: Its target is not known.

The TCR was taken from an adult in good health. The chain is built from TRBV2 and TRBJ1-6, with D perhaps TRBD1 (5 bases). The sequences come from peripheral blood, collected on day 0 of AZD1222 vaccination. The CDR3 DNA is TGTGCCAGCAGTGGCCAGGGAGACAATTCACCCCTCCACTTT. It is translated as CASSGQGDNSPLHF.